A single sample is the source of the 30 T cell receptor beta chains below, sequenced in a study of shared clonotypes between healthy human individuals. The repertoire was sequenced with immunoSEQ multiplex PCR; TCRdb's copy has only in-frame clones and lacks some. The sample consists of about 2.3 million clones, approximately 93% of them appearing once. Sequenced input: naive CD4+ T cells from PBMCs. Subset indicated: CD45RA+ positively selected. The receptors shown here come from a man aged 18 to 30 in good health. Some clones in this sample may be carry-over from other donors' samples.

This clone has more than one count but fewer than ten. The rearrangement links TRBV19 to TRBJ1-5; 8 bases map to TRBD1. This CDR3 is 15 amino acids long. Germline V lookup: CDR1 LNHDA, CDR2 SQIVND (reference sequence). Trimming cost V 6 bases and J 5 bases; bases outside gene matches: 9. This CDR3 reads CASRTGQGRYQPQHF. CDR3 sequence (DNA): TGTGCCAGTAGGACCGGACAGGGACGATATCAGCCCCAGCATTTT.

V is TRBV5-1 and J is TRBJ2-5; TRBD2 is a possible D gene (6 bases). Trimming left V 4 bases short and J 3 bases short, with 13 bases between. The CDR3 length is 14 residues. Germline V lookup: CDR1 SGHRS, CDR2 YFSETQ. In nucleotides, the CDR3 is TGCGCCAGCAGCCACGGGACTCCCGAAGAGACCCAGTACTTC. Translating gives CASSHGTPEETQYF.

This clone appeared a single time. V and J are TRBV5-1 and TRBJ2-2, with a possible D match to TRBD2 (5 bases). The germline V gene encodes CDR1 SGHRS and CDR2 YFSETQ. Trimming shortened V by 4 bases and J by 2 bases, and 9 bases separated the two germline ends. This CDR3 is 14 amino acids long. In DNA form, the CDR3 reads TGCGCCAGCAGCGGAGGATATAACACCGGGGAGCTGTTTTTT. As protein: CASSGGYNTGELFF.

A note on this clone: Mismatch with germline at one junction end may stem from a read error. The chain links TRBV5-1 to TRBJ2-3; D is unresolved. Germline values: CDR1 SGHRS, CDR2 YFSETQ. This CDR3 has 12 residues. This chain's CDR3 is CASSSSIFGQYF. The CDR3 DNA sequence: TGTGCCAGCAGCTCCAGCATTTTTGGGCAGTATTTT.

The rearrangement uses TRBV30 and TRBJ2-2; D remains unclear. This CDR3 region has 13 residues. CDR1 is GTSNPN, CDR2 SVGIG, per germline (reference sequence). V was trimmed by 7 bases and J by 0 bases, leaving 9 bases between them. DNA of the CDR3: TGTGCCTCTTTTAGACCGAACACCGGGGAGCTGTTTTTT. The encoded protein is CASFRPNTGELFF.

CDR3 nucleotides: TGTGCTAGTGGTTTGGGACGGCGAGGGGAGACCCAGTACTTC. It translates to CASGLGRRGETQYF. This chain connects TRBV12-5 to TRBJ2-5; TRBD2 might be the D (5 bases). Germline CDR1 LGHNT, CDR2 FRNRAP. The V and J ends lost 1 base and 5 bases respectively, with 11 bases between them. This CDR3 has 14 residues.

The gene calls are TRBV9 and TRBJ2-2, with 11 nucleotides matching TRBD2. The germline gives CDR1 SGDLS, CDR2 YYNGEE. J was trimmed by 7 bases and V by 1 base; bases with no gene match: 9. This CDR3 region has 17 residues. CDR3 in amino acids: CASSVLGSGRAVGELFF. The CDR3 bases are TGTGCCAGCAGCGTATTAGGTAGCGGGAGGGCCGTCGGGGAGCTGTTTTTT.

This chain uses TRBV11-2 with TRBJ2-7; TRBD1 is a possible D gene (7 bases). Germline CDR1 and CDR2: SGHAT and FQNNGV. This CDR3 region has 15 residues. Trimming stripped 4 bases from V and 5 bases from J, with 18 bases between. In DNA form, the CDR3 reads TGTGCCAGCAGCTCCCCAATAGGAGGGGGCAACGAGCAGTACTTC. Translated: CASSSPIGGGNEQYF.

The J gene is TRBJ2-7, the V gene TRBV5-6; no reliable D call. CDR1 is SGHDT and CDR2 is YYEEEE in the germline V gene. This CDR3 comprises 15 residues. V lost 0 bases to trimming and J lost 7 bases, with 17 bases between them. Here the CDR3 reads CASSLDPRTFREQYF. CDR3 nucleotides: TGTGCCAGCAGCTTGGATCCGCGAACCTTCCGAGAGCAGTACTTC.

The rearrangement uses TRBV4-1 and TRBJ2-7, with TRBD2 identical over 10 bases. CDR3 length: 19 residues. V was pared by 2 bases and J by 5 bases, with 18 bases of the junction left unmatched. CDR1 is MGHRA and CDR2 is YSYEKL in the germline V gene. The CDR3 nucleotides are TGCGCCAGCAGCCAACCCACCTCAAACTTAGCGGGAGGAGTCCACGAGCAGTACTTC. Protein product: CASSQPTSNLAGGVHEQYF.

The CDR3, as DNA: TGTGCCAGCAGTTACTCGAGGTCTAGGGGGCCCTACGAGCAGTACTTC. It is translated as CASSYSRSRGPYEQYF. V and J are TRBV6-5 and TRBJ2-7, with TRBD1 matching 7 bases. The length of the CDR3 is 16 residues. Trimming at V came to 0 bases and at J to 2 bases, leaving 7 bases not matched to a gene. Germline V gene sequence: CDR1 MNHEY, CDR2 SVGAGI.

The genes are TRBV16 and TRBJ2-7, with 9 bases identical to TRBD1. There are 16 residues in the CDR3. The germline gives CDR1 KGHSY, CDR2 FQNENV. Trimming at V came to 2 bases and at J to 6 bases, leaving 11 bases not matched to a gene. CDR3 amino acids: CASSQILPGQGGEQYF. CDR3 DNA: TGTGCCAGCAGCCAAATTCTCCCGGGACAGGGTGGCGAGCAGTACTTC.

This chain links TRBV6-1 with TRBJ1-2, with unresolved D. Per the germline V gene, CDR1 is MNHNS and CDR2 is SASEGT. V was cut by 7 bases and J by 4 bases, with 19 bases left in between. This CDR3 has 15 residues. In nucleotides, the CDR3 is TGTGCCAGCACCGGGCCAGAAGCTAAAGGCTATGGCTACACCTTC. Its translation: CASTGPEAKGYGYTF.

V usage is TRBV27 and J usage is TRBJ2-1, with D unclear. V lost 8 bases and J lost 9, with 11 bases in between. CDR1 is MNHEY, CDR2 SMNVEV, per germline (reference sequence). This CDR3 contains 11 residues. The CDR3 nucleotides are TGTGCCAGCCCAAGAGGATTTGAGCAGTTCTTC. This sequence encodes CASPRGFEQFF.

A word on this clone: This sample includes further DNA sequences coding for the same CDR3. The chain joins TRBV7-9 to TRBJ1-1, with D unclear. In germline, CDR1 is SEHNR, CDR2 FQNEAQ (reference sequence). There are 13 residues in the CDR3. Trimming removed 5 bases at V and 1 base at J, with 8 bases between. CDR3 amino acids: CASSQDGNTEAFF. DNA for the CDR3: TGTGCCAGCAGCCAGGACGGGAACACTGAAGCTTTCTTT.

Of note for this clone: Other DNA sequences in this specimen translate into the identical CDR3. This chain joins TRBV27 and TRBJ1-1; the D is unclear. CDR3 length equals 13 residues. From germline, CDR1 is MNHEY and CDR2 SMNVEV (reference sequence). V lost 2 bases to trimming and J lost 4 bases, with 8 bases between them. As DNA, the CDR3 is TGTGCCAGCAGTTTACTTCGGGGCACTGAAGCTTTCTTT. It translates to CASSLLRGTEAFF.

The chain couples TRBV5-1 to TRBJ2-5; possible D gene TRBD2, 6 bases. Trimming shortened V by 0 bases and J by 4 bases, and 10 bases separated the two germline ends. From germline, CDR1 is SGHRS and CDR2 YFSETQ. This CDR3 spans 14 amino acids. For the CDR3, the DNA is TGCGCCAGCAGCTTGGCCTCGGAGGGAGAGACCCAGTACTTC. This encodes CASSLASEGETQYF.

The chain links TRBV5-1 to TRBJ2-5; possibly TRBD2 for D (5 bases). The V gene lost 4 bases and the J gene lost 3 bases, with 13 bases spanning the gap. The germline V gene has CDR1 SGHRS and CDR2 YFSETQ. CDR3 length: 14 amino acids. The CDR3 nucleotides read TGCGCCAGCAGCGTCGAGGGCCGGGAAGAGACCCAGTACTTC. Protein sequence: CASSVEGREETQYF.

The chain has TRBV5-1 and TRBJ1-1, with D tentatively TRBD1 (5 bases). The germline V gene has CDR1 SGHRS and CDR2 YFSETQ. The CDR3 consists of 13 residues. Trimming pared 5 bases from V and 11 bases from J, leaving 19 bases between. The CDR3 nucleotides are TGCGCCAGCAGTCCCCTCCCCCGGGAGGGGGCTTTCTTT. Translating it yields CASSPLPREGAFF.

The genes are TRBV7-3 and TRBJ2-7; TRBD1 aligns across 10 bases. The V segment lost 0 bases and the J segment 3 bases; nucleotides outside the gene matches: 11. The CDR3 is 18 residues long. The germline gives CDR1 SGHTA, CDR2 FQGTGA. The CDR3 loop reads CASSLTQDRGSLRYEQYF. CDR3 nucleotide sequence: TGTGCCAGCAGCTTAACTCAGGACAGGGGGTCCCTACGCTACGAGCAGTACTTC.

This clone came up once. V gene TRBV2 combines with J gene TRBJ2-7; D perhaps matches TRBD2 (5 bases). CDR3 length: 13 residues. V lost 4 bases and J 2 bases, leaving 9 bases between the germline ends. Germline values: CDR1 SNHLY, CDR2 FYNNEI. CDR3 sequence: CASSVVAPYEQYF. The CDR3 coding sequence is TGTGCCAGCAGTGTAGTAGCGCCCTACGAGCAGTACTTC.

A single count supports this clone. The genes are TRBV28 and TRBJ1-6; 7 positions agree with TRBD1. V lost 6 bases to trimming and J lost 9 bases; unmatched junction nucleotides: 14. CDR3 length equals 16 residues. Germline CDR1 MDHEN, CDR2 SYDVKM. Here the CDR3 reads CASSFYPGTDGSPLHF. In DNA form, the CDR3 reads TGTGCCAGCAGCTTCTACCCCGGGACAGATGGTTCACCCCTCCACTTT.

The chain uses TRBV14 and TRBJ1-4; D unclear. Trimming pared 1 base from V and 8 bases from J, leaving 14 bases between. The germline gives CDR1 SGHDN, CDR2 FVKESK. The CDR3 is 15 residues long. The CDR3 reads CASSQGRSSVEKLFF. The CDR3 DNA is TGTGCCAGCAGCCAAGGCCGGTCCTCGGTGGAAAAACTGTTTTTT.

The chain is built from TRBV18 and TRBJ2-7; maybe TRBD1 (6 bases). Per germline, CDR1 KGHSH and CDR2 LQKENI. The CDR3 is made up of 14 amino acids. V was clipped by 3 bases and J by 5 bases, with 14 bases between them. CDR3 sequence (DNA): TGTGCCAGCTCACCCCTGCAGGGGCACGACGAGCAGTACTTC. Protein sequence: CASSPLQGHDEQYF.

As concerns this clone: Different DNA sequences within this sample yield the same CDR3. This chain connects TRBV30 to TRBJ1-2; possibly TRBD1 for D (5 bases). V lost 0 bases, J lost 8 bases, and 16 bases lay in between. The CDR3 extends over 14 amino acids. From germline, CDR1 is GTSNPN and CDR2 SVGIG (reference sequence). The DNA of the CDR3 is TGTGCCTGGAGTGTAGGATTACCGGGACGGGGCTACACCTTC. It specifies CAWSVGLPGRGYTF.

This clone was seen a handful of times. The same CDR3 is also encoded by other DNA sequences in this sample. The chain joins TRBV5-1 to TRBJ2-3; the match to TRBD1 covers 11 bases. J lost 1 base, V lost 4 bases, and 2 bases had no gene match. The CDR3 extends over 15 amino acids. CDR1 is SGHRS, CDR2 YFSETQ, per germline. CDR3 bases: TGCGCCAGCAGCGGACAGGGGGCGGGCACAGATACGCAGTATTTT. Protein product: CASSGQGAGTDTQYF.

The CDR3 loop is CASSLEGAQYF. As DNA, the CDR3 is TGTGCCAGCAGCTTGGAGGGAGCTCAGTACTTC. The chain employs TRBV5-4 and TRBJ2-5; tentatively, D is TRBD2 (5 bases). Trimming shortened V by 0 bases and J by 11 bases, and 8 bases separated the two germline ends. Looked up from germline, CDR1 is SGHNT and CDR2 is YYREEE (reference sequence). The CDR3 extends over 11 amino acids.

The chain joins TRBV9 to TRBJ2-6, with D uncertain. The CDR3 is made up of 17 amino acids. Germline V gene data show CDR1 as SGDLS and CDR2 as YYNGEE. Trimming cost V 2 bases and J 0 bases, with 12 bases left between them. The CDR3 sequence is CASSVIHPGSGANVLTF. The CDR3 region has the DNA TGTGCCAGCAGCGTCATCCATCCCGGCTCTGGGGCCAACGTCCTGACTTTC.

This clone was detected only a few times. V usage is TRBV5-1 and J usage is TRBJ2-1; TRBD2 matches at 14 bases. V lost 4 bases and J lost 8; bases outside the gene matches: 5. CDR3 size: 15 residues. The germline gives CDR1 SGHRS, CDR2 YFSETQ. CDR3 DNA: TGCGCCAGCAGCGACGGGACTAGCGGGAGCTATGAGCAGTTCTTC. Its protein product is CASSDGTSGSYEQFF.

This chain links TRBV6-1 with TRBJ1-3; unclear D gene. This CDR3 is built from 13 residues. V lost 7 bases and J 1 base, leaving 8 bases between the germline ends. Germline CDR1 is MNHNS and CDR2 is SASEGT. For the CDR3, the DNA is TGTGCCAGCACAGTACCTTCTGGAAACACCATATATTTT. Translated, it gives CASTVPSGNTIYF.